The rows below give T cell receptor beta chains drawn from one sample of a study of cytomegalovirus exposure and HLA in healthy donors. Only in-frame clones appear in the TCRdb table, and some are missing; sequencing was by immunoSEQ multiplex PCR. The sample includes roughly 55,000 clones, 81% of them seen just once. The sequencing sample was made of PBMCs. These receptors came from a boy aged 5-17 years in good health and CMV-seropositive. CDR3s include the opening cysteine and the closing phenylalanine or tryptophan. The order of the fields is V gene, D gene, clone size, CDR3 length, J gene, CDR3 DNA, CDR3 protein. The D gene is left open where the match is weak. Clone size appears in some rows only: once, few, many, or a class for an expanded clone.

v_gene: TRBV5-4
d_gene: NA
abundance: NA
len: 14
j_gene: TRBJ2-2
CDR3nt: TGTGCCAGCAGCTTTGTCCGGGGGACCGGGGAGCTGTTTTTT
CDR3aa: CASSFVRGTGELFF

v_gene: TRBV5-1
d_gene: NA
abundance: NA
len: 16
j_gene: TRBJ2-2
CDR3nt: TGCGCCAGCAGCTCTATAGCGGTGTCGAGCACCGGGGAGCTGTTTTTT
CDR3aa: CASSSIAVSSTGELFF

v_gene: TRBV5-1
d_gene: TRBD1
abundance: few
len: 15
j_gene: TRBJ1-1
CDR3nt: TGCGCCAGCACCGACCCGGGACAGGGGATCGCTGAAGCTTTCTTT
CDR3aa: CASTDPGQGIAEAFF

v_gene: TRBV5-6
d_gene: NA
abundance: once
len: 15
j_gene: TRBJ2-7
CDR3nt: TGTGCCAGCAGCCTTGGAGGGAGAAGGCCCTACGAGCAGTACTTC
CDR3aa: CASSLGGRRPYEQYF

v_gene: TRBV7-9
d_gene: NA
abundance: few
len: 15
j_gene: TRBJ1-5
CDR3nt: TGTGCCAGCAGCTTAGACGGGGTTAGCAATCAGCCCCAGCATTTT
CDR3aa: CASSLDGVSNQPQHF

v_gene: TRBV5-5
d_gene: NA
abundance: NA
len: 16
j_gene: TRBJ1-3
CDR3nt: TGTGCCAGCAGCCCACTGCCGGGGATCTCTGGAAACACCATATATTTT
CDR3aa: CASSPLPGISGNTIYF

v_gene: TRBV14
d_gene: TRBD1
abundance: NA
len: 16
j_gene: TRBJ1-4
CDR3nt: TGTGCCAGCAGCCGAACCCGGGACAGGGCTAATGAAAAACTGTTTTTT
CDR3aa: CASSRTRDRANEKLFF

v_gene: TRBV2
d_gene: NA
abundance: NA
len: 11
j_gene: TRBJ2-7
CDR3nt: TGTGCCAGCAGTGGCAGGCCCGAGCAGTACTTC
CDR3aa: CASSGRPEQYF

v_gene: TRBV5-1
d_gene: NA
abundance: few
len: 15
j_gene: TRBJ1-4
CDR3nt: TGCGCCAGCAGCCTGTGGGGGGGGGAAAATGAAAAACTGTTTTTT
CDR3aa: CASSLWGGENEKLFF

v_gene: TRBV10-1
d_gene: NA
abundance: NA
len: 15
j_gene: TRBJ2-3
CDR3nt: TGCGCCAGCAGTGATTTCGAGGTAGCCCCAGATACGCAGTATTTT
CDR3aa: CASSDFEVAPDTQYF

v_gene: TRBV5-6
d_gene: NA
abundance: NA
len: 13
j_gene: TRBJ1-2
CDR3nt: TGTGCCAGCAGCCGGACAGCGGACGGGGGCTACACCTTC
CDR3aa: CASSRTADGGYTF

v_gene: TRBV9
d_gene: NA
abundance: few
len: 13
j_gene: TRBJ2-2
CDR3nt: TGTGCCAGCAGTGCCCGCGGCACCGGGGAGCTGTTTTTT
CDR3aa: CASSARGTGELFF

v_gene: TRBV10-3
d_gene: TRBD2
abundance: NA
len: 14
j_gene: TRBJ2-2
CDR3nt: TGTGCCATCGGGGCTAGCGGGGGGAACGGGGAGCTGTTTTTT
CDR3aa: CAIGASGGNGELFF

v_gene: TRBV10-1
d_gene: NA
abundance: few
len: 13
j_gene: TRBJ1-2
CDR3nt: TGCGCCAGCAGTCGTGCGGGGTCCTATGGCTACACCTTC
CDR3aa: CASSRAGSYGYTF

v_gene: TRBV5-4
d_gene: NA
abundance: NA
len: 15
j_gene: TRBJ2-5
CDR3nt: TGTGCCAGCGGACCAGGACTAACCCCTGGAGAGACCCAGTACTTC
CDR3aa: CASGPGLTPGETQYF

v_gene: TRBV7-9
d_gene: TRBD1
abundance: NA
len: 16
j_gene: TRBJ2-3
CDR3nt: TGTGCCAGCAGCTTGGACGGACAGGGGACGGCAGATACGCAGTATTTT
CDR3aa: CASSLDGQGTADTQYF

v_gene: TRBV6-6
d_gene: NA
abundance: NA
len: 16
j_gene: TRBJ1-5
CDR3nt: TGTGCCAGCAGTTACTGGCCAGAAGATAGCAATCAGCCCCAGCATTTT
CDR3aa: CASSYWPEDSNQPQHF

v_gene: TRBV5-5
d_gene: NA
abundance: NA
len: 16
j_gene: TRBJ1-6
CDR3nt: TGTGCCAGCAGCTTGGATCGGGTTCTAGATAATTCACCCCTCCACTTT
CDR3aa: CASSLDRVLDNSPLHF

v_gene: TRBV9
d_gene: TRBD2
abundance: NA
len: 15
j_gene: TRBJ2-5
CDR3nt: TGTGCCAGCAGCGCGGGCGGGGGGCAGGCGGAGACCCAGTACTTC
CDR3aa: CASSAGGGQAETQYF

v_gene: TRBV5-4
d_gene: NA
abundance: few
len: 14
j_gene: TRBJ2-4
CDR3nt: TGTGCCAGCAGCTTGGCCGGTGGAGAAAACATTCAGTACTTC
CDR3aa: CASSLAGGENIQYF

v_gene: TRBV10-2
d_gene: TRBD2
abundance: NA
len: 13
j_gene: TRBJ2-3
CDR3nt: TGCGCCAGCAGCCGGGGGGGCACAGATACGCAGTATTTT
CDR3aa: CASSRGGTDTQYF

v_gene: TRBV6-1
d_gene: TRBD1
abundance: NA
len: 16
j_gene: TRBJ1-4
CDR3nt: TGTGCCAGCAGTGAAGCGGCCGGGACAGGGGGTGGAAAACTGTTTTTT
CDR3aa: CASSEAAGTGGGKLFF

v_gene: TRBV11-3
d_gene: NA
abundance: NA
len: 15
j_gene: TRBJ2-2
CDR3nt: TGTGCCAGCAGCTTTGGCAGGGGTGGCACCGGGGAGCTGTTTTTT
CDR3aa: CASSFGRGGTGELFF

v_gene: TRBV2
d_gene: NA
abundance: NA
len: 15
j_gene: TRBJ2-5
CDR3nt: TGTGCCAGCAGTGACGGAGGGCCCATGAAGGGGACCCAGTACTTC
CDR3aa: CASSDGGPMKGTQYF

v_gene: TRBV7-2
d_gene: NA
abundance: NA
len: 17
j_gene: TRBJ1-5
CDR3nt: TGTGCCAGCAGCCCAAGTGCCACAGGCGCTTTGGGTCAGCCCCAGCATTTT
CDR3aa: CASSPSATGALGQPQHF

v_gene: TRBV29-1
d_gene: TRBD1
abundance: NA
len: 14
j_gene: TRBJ1-1
CDR3nt: TGCAGCGTCGAAGAACAGGGGGCGAACACTGAAGCTTTCTTT
CDR3aa: CSVEEQGANTEAFF

v_gene: TRBV5-1
d_gene: NA
abundance: NA
len: 13
j_gene: TRBJ2-7
CDR3nt: TGCGCCAGCAGCTTGGACAGGACCTACGAGCAGTACTTC
CDR3aa: CASSLDRTYEQYF

v_gene: TRBV6-1
d_gene: TRBD2
abundance: NA
len: 15
j_gene: TRBJ2-3
CDR3nt: TGTGCCAGCAGCCCGGTAGCGGGGGGGCCAGATACGCAGTATTTT
CDR3aa: CASSPVAGGPDTQYF

v_gene: TRBV6-5
d_gene: NA
abundance: few
len: 16
j_gene: TRBJ2-2
CDR3nt: TGTGCCAGCAGCTACTTCGAGACAGATAACACCGGGGAGCTGTTTTTT
CDR3aa: CASSYFETDNTGELFF

v_gene: TRBV5-6
d_gene: NA
abundance: NA
len: 16
j_gene: TRBJ1-5
CDR3nt: TGTGCCAGCAGCTTGTGGATGGGGGCGGCCTTTGAGCCCCAGCATTTT
CDR3aa: CASSLWMGAAFEPQHF

v_gene: TRBV4-2
d_gene: TRBD2
abundance: NA
len: 17
j_gene: TRBJ2-7
CDR3nt: TGTGCCAGCAGCCAAACGACGTACGGGACTAGAGAATCCGAGCAGTACTTC
CDR3aa: CASSQTTYGTRESEQYF

v_gene: TRBV7-9
d_gene: NA
abundance: NA
len: 11
j_gene: TRBJ1-2
CDR3nt: TGTGCCAGCAGCGCCATACAGGGCTACACCTTC
CDR3aa: CASSAIQGYTF

v_gene: TRBV10-2
d_gene: NA
abundance: NA
len: 12
j_gene: TRBJ2-3
CDR3nt: TGCGCCAGCAGTGAAGTTCAGTCGACGCAGTATTTT
CDR3aa: CASSEVQSTQYF

v_gene: TRBV19
d_gene: TRBD2
abundance: NA
len: 15
j_gene: TRBJ2-7
CDR3nt: TGTGCCAGTAGTAGAACAGCGGGGGACCCCTACGAGCAGTACTTC
CDR3aa: CASSRTAGDPYEQYF

v_gene: TRBV7-2
d_gene: TRBD1
abundance: NA
len: 14
j_gene: TRBJ1-3
CDR3nt: TGTGCCAGCAGCCGCAGGGGGTCTGGAAACACCATATATTTT
CDR3aa: CASSRRGSGNTIYF

v_gene: TRBV2
d_gene: NA
abundance: NA
len: 13
j_gene: TRBJ1-5
CDR3nt: TGTGCTGCCCGCAAAGGACTCAATCAGCCCCAGCATTTT
CDR3aa: CAARKGLNQPQHF

v_gene: TRBV4-1
d_gene: TRBD1
abundance: NA
len: 22
j_gene: TRBJ2-7
CDR3nt: TGCGCCAGCAGCCAAGAAAGCGTCGGGGGACAGGGGGCATTTTGGGGCTCCTACGAGCAGTACTTC
CDR3aa: CASSQESVGGQGAFWGSYEQYF

v_gene: TRBV6-5
d_gene: NA
abundance: once
len: 14
j_gene: TRBJ1-1
CDR3nt: TGTGCCACCGAGAGACAGTCGAGAAACACTGAAGCTTTCTTT
CDR3aa: CATERQSRNTEAFF

v_gene: TRBV10-2
d_gene: NA
abundance: NA
len: 14
j_gene: TRBJ1-5
CDR3nt: TGCGCCAGCAGTGAGTTCAGGGGCGACCAGCCCCAGCATTTT
CDR3aa: CASSEFRGDQPQHF

v_gene: TRBV2
d_gene: NA
abundance: NA
len: 16
j_gene: TRBJ1-2
CDR3nt: TGTGCCAGCAGTGAGGACACGGCGACACTCTACTATGGCTACACCTTC
CDR3aa: CASSEDTATLYYGYTF